This paragraph reports one T cell receptor beta chain. The junction had 14 bases not matched to a gene; V was cut back by 0 bases and J by 1 base. The CDR3 covers 19 residues. Germline V gene lookup returns CDR1 LGHDT and CDR2 YNNKEL (reference sequence). The source of the sample is a study of blood T cell repertoires in COVID-19. In the original analysis: Counts of nucleated cells, estimated from reference gene primer amplification, were obtained. Some clones are missing from TCRdb's copy, which holds only in-frame ones; the method was immunoSEQ multiplex PCR. That table furnishes V, J and clone size, whereas the DNA furnished D and trimming. This table holds hundreds of thousands of clones, around four fifths found once.

The chain has TRBV3-1 (or the pseudogene TRBV3-2) and TRBJ2-7, with 8 bases matching TRBD1. The sequenced material came from peripheral blood. The source is a woman aged 45-60 years who had recovered from COVID-19. CDR3 in amino acids: CASSQDPDRERFLSYEQYF. The CDR3 DNA is TGTGCCAGCAGCCAAGATCCGGACAGGGAAAGATTCCTTTCCTACGAGCAGTACTTC.